This T cell receptor beta chain was obtained from a study of early stage breast cancer tumors (dated by TCRdb to 2016 to 2017). Some background on the complete study: Of the approximately 16 invasive breast tumors, eleven to twelve were found to be estrogen receptor-positive, progesterone receptor-positive and HER2-negative. About 65% of the 12 ER+/PR+/HER2- tumors were invasive ductal carcinomas, while the other four were invasive lobular carcinomas. Across all samples, 2.5 million to 3 million templates representing nearly 1,100,000 unique clonotypes were detected. On average, each sample had about 9.9-fold read coverage.

Counted from cysteine to phenylalanine, this CDR3 has 18 amino acids. The kept DNA is CDR3 alone, 54 bases in frame from the first base. The V end gives up 7 bases and the J end 4 bases, leaving 11 bases in the junction not matched to a gene. CDR1 and CDR2 are read off the germline V gene (reference sequence) as LNHDA and SQIVND. Two independent genomic DNA replicates were amplified for each sample, with approximately 0.5 ug used for blood and around 1.5 ug for tumor or normal breast. Following the manufacturer's instructions, the ImmunoSeq Intro kit was used to carry out TCRB sequencing on genomic DNA. The multiplex PCR ran for 25 to 40 cycles using proprietary primers and spike-in control sequences for absolute quantification. Single-end 150-bp reads were used to sequence an 87-bp fragment covering the CDR3 and the flanking V and J genes. Each lane of an Illumina MiSeq running version 3.0 chemistry carried seven multiplexed samples, with two replicates apiece. The authors processed their data as follows. Raw data were processed with the vendor's proprietary pipeline, and both replicates were merged into a single result per sample. Clonotypes were defined as productive rearrangements sharing the V-gene family, CDR3 amino acid sequence and J-gene segment. Clonality was computed as 1 minus the normalized Shannon entropy (Pielou evenness) of TCRB abundances. T cell density was estimated as total templates divided by the number of input cells, with the number of input cells inferred from the DNA input amount. Recon with default parameters was used to estimate total repertoire diversity and clonality. A clonotype was considered tumor-enriched if its abundance in tumor exceeded 0.1% and was at least 32-fold higher than its abundance in normal breast. TCRdb mirrors the immuneACCESS table, restricted to in-frame sequences. Some clones are absent from its copies; in checked studies, under half trace to an unresolved V gene, and the reason for the others is unknown. V and J calls and clone size are as listed in that table; D and trimming were resolved from the DNA. The sample table shows about 28,000 clones, and 70% to 75% are seen once. The top ten constitute about 4.3% of the sample.

As concerns this clone: It lacks a known antigen. No much larger clone exists at a distance of one base, and base qualities are not known.

The research as a whole found: The small cohort size prevented analysis by tumor subtype. Compared with adjacent normal breast tissue, tumors had roughly 2.7-fold higher T cell density and higher clonality. Repertoires from blood resembled normal breast more closely than tumor, and using blood as a reference for each tissue separated tumor from normal in about 85% of the 16 patients. Enriched TCRB sequences shared across patients were found to be mostly commonly generated sequences that were unlikely to play an important role in the tumor microenvironment. Bulk genomic DNA sequencing of unsorted cells missed chain pairing and functional markers such as CD4, CD8 and FOXP3.

The study profiled bulk TCR beta-chain repertoires in matched peripheral blood, tumor and adjacent normal breast tissue taken from approximately 15 patients with early-stage breast cancer. Before surgery, whole blood (roughly 5-11 mL) was collected into EDTA tubes and processed within 2 hours. Ficoll-Paque centrifugation in SepMate-50 tubes was used to isolate peripheral blood mononuclear cells. PBMCs were cryopreserved in aliquots of roughly 1.9 to 4 million cells in around 90% FBS with roughly 10% DMSO and kept in liquid nitrogen. The Qiagen AllPrep DNA/RNA Mini kit was used for genomic DNA extraction.

This chain joins TRBV19 to TRBJ2-2, and TRBD2 aligns with 14 junction nucleotides. The TCR comes from a person aged 40-50 years with breast cancer. Sequences were obtained from blood. The DNA reads TGTGCCAGTACCAATTTGGGACTAGCGGGAGTAGGCACCGGGGAGCTGTTTTTT. This gives the protein CASTNLGLAGVGTGELFF.